This TCR beta chain was recorded in a study of blood T cell repertoires in COVID-19. Study summary: Acute and convalescent COVID-19 samples came from the United States, Italy and Spain. The analysed material was cDNA or gDNA that came from T cells, B-cell-depleted T cells, or PBMCs.

As processed by the authors: Amplifying reference gene primers gave estimates of nucleated cell counts. The protocol was immunoSEQ multiplex PCR, while the TCRdb copy is restricted to in-frame clones and leaves out a portion. V, J and clone size are those of that table, while D and trimming were read from the DNA. The profile shows about 150,000 clones, approximately 80% of them singletons. This CDR3 is built from 13 residues. CDR1 is SGHRS and CDR2 is YFSETQ in the germline V gene. The germline V and J ends were trimmed by 2 bases and 5 bases, with 10 bases remaining between them. The sequenced sample was peripheral blood. This chain uses TRBV5-1 with TRBJ1-2; maybe TRBD1 (5 bases). This receptor was taken from a woman aged 45-59 years with acute or convalescent COVID-19. This chain's CDR3 is CASSLDSWYGYTF. The DNA of the CDR3 is TGCGCCAGCAGCTTAGACAGTTGGTATGGCTACACCTTC.